A selection of T cell receptor beta chains follows, all from one sample in a study of shared clonotypes between healthy human individuals. Assay used: immunoSEQ multiplex PCR; TCRdb lists only in-frame clones, some missing. The sample consists of about 2.4 million clones, 90% to 95% of them appearing once. The sequencing input was naive CD4+ T cells sorted from blood. Receptors originate from a man aged 18 to 29 in good health. CDR3s include the opening cysteine and the closing phenylalanine or tryptophan. Fields, in order: V gene, clone size, J gene, D gene, CDR3 protein, CDR3 DNA. D genes are given only for firm matches. Clone size is not always given. Where it is, it says once, few, many or a class for expanded clones.

TRBV18,NA,TRBJ1-6,NA,CASFLGANNSPLHF,TGTGCCAGCTTTCTGGGGGCTAATAATTCACCCCTCCACTTT
TRBV28,NA,TRBJ2-7,NA,CASTRWAAPYEQYF,TGTGCCAGCACAAGGTGGGCGGCCCCCTACGAGCAGTACTTC
TRBV11-3,once,TRBJ2-1,TRBD2,CATSSGGSYNEQFF,TGTGCCACCTCTAGCGGGGGTTCTTACAATGAGCAGTTCTTC
TRBV18,NA,TRBJ1-1,TRBD1,CASSPDRGSTEAFF,TGTGCCAGCTCACCGGACAGGGGGTCCACTGAAGCTTTCTTT
TRBV5-6,NA,TRBJ2-7,NA,CASSLTNYEQYF,TGTGCCAGCAGCTTAACCAATTACGAGCAGTACTTC
TRBV5-4,NA,TRBJ2-5,NA,CASSLAGSAGSQETQYF,TGTGCCAGCAGCTTGGCAGGTAGCGCGGGGAGCCAAGAGACCCAGTACTTC
TRBV15,NA,TRBJ2-5,NA,CATSRDRGRGDGETQYF,TGTGCCACCAGCAGGGATCGGGGGCGAGGGGATGGCGAGACCCAGTACTTC
TRBV30,NA,TRBJ2-6,NA,CAWSVRGTVSGANVLTF,TGTGCCTGGAGTGTACGCGGGACAGTCTCTGGGGCCAACGTCCTGACTTTC
TRBV6-5,NA,TRBJ2-7,NA,CASSYSAYGSYEQYF,TGTGCCAGCAGTTACTCAGCGTACGGGTCCTACGAGCAGTACTTC
TRBV30,NA,TRBJ2-6,NA,CACGASGANVLTF,TGTGCCTGTGGGGCATCTGGGGCCAACGTCCTGACTTTC
TRBV6-1,NA,TRBJ2-3,TRBD1,CASSVGTGRPDTQYF,TGTGCCAGCAGTGTTGGGACAGGGAGGCCAGATACGCAGTATTTT
TRBV15,NA,TRBJ2-7,TRBD1,CATSRDPGQGYEQYF,TGTGCCACCAGCAGAGACCCGGGACAGGGGTACGAGCAGTACTTC
TRBV28,NA,TRBJ2-3,NA,CASIQRSSTDTQYF,TGTGCCAGCATACAACGGTCTAGCACAGATACGCAGTATTTT
TRBV5-4,NA,TRBJ2-3,TRBD2,CASSPRGGGVSTDTQYF,TGTGCCAGCAGCCCACGCGGGGGGGGCGTTAGCACAGATACGCAGTATTTT
TRBV27,NA,TRBJ2-7,NA,CASRPYVDAYEQYF,TGTGCCAGCAGACCTTACGTCGACGCTTACGAGCAGTACTTC
TRBV11-2,NA,TRBJ2-3,TRBD2,CASSLGELAGEDF,TGTGCCAGCAGCTTAGGGGAGCTAGCGGGGGAGGATTTT
TRBV6-6,NA,TRBJ1-1,TRBD1,CASTRTGGYQAFF,TGTGCCAGCACCCGGACAGGGGGTTACCAAGCTTTCTTT
TRBV5-1,NA,TRBJ2-5,TRBD1,CASSFVGQGETQYF,TGCGCCAGCAGCTTTGTGGGACAGGGAGAGACCCAGTACTTC
TRBV5-1,NA,TRBJ2-4,NA,CASSLGPPGDPAGIQYF,TGCGCCAGCAGCTTGGGTCCCCCCGGGGACCCGGCGGGGATTCAGTACTTC
TRBV5-4,NA,TRBJ1-2,TRBD1,CASSFDRDRANYGYTF,TGTGCCAGCAGCTTTGACAGGGACAGAGCTAACTATGGCTACACCTTC
TRBV12-5,NA,TRBJ2-5,TRBD2,CASGPGLAGGLETQYF,TGTGCTAGTGGTCCAGGACTAGCGGGAGGGCTGGAGACCCAGTACTTC
TRBV6-5,few,TRBJ1-1,NA,CASAKASEAFF,TGTGCCAGCGCGAAGGCCTCTGAAGCTTTCTTT
TRBV27,NA,TRBJ2-7,NA,CASSPRTNSYEQYF,TGTGCCAGCAGTCCAAGGACTAACTCCTACGAGCAGTACTTC
TRBV28,NA,TRBJ2-3,TRBD2,CASRLAGGGTDTQYF,TGTGCCAGCAGATTAGCGGGGGGTGGCACAGATACGCAGTATTTT
TRBV6-5,once,TRBJ2-7,TRBD2,CASTPRGGGYEQYF,TGTGCCAGCACGCCCCGGGGGGGTGGGTACGAGCAGTACTTC
TRBV19,NA,TRBJ2-1,NA,CASSNVNEQFF,TGTGCCAGTAGCAACGTCAATGAGCAGTTCTTC
TRBV7-2,NA,TRBJ2-7,NA,CASSLRGPGAGEQYF,TGTGCCAGCAGCTTACGGGGCCCGGGAGCCGGGGAGCAGTACTTC
TRBV30,NA,TRBJ2-7,NA,CAWSPGFIVRFEQYF,TGTGCCTGGAGTCCTGGATTTATAGTCCGCTTCGAGCAGTACTTC
TRBV6-5,NA,TRBJ2-7,TRBD1,CASSPDRGGPYEQYF,TGTGCCAGCAGCCCAGACAGGGGGGGACCCTACGAGCAGTACTTC
TRBV6-4,NA,TRBJ2-1,TRBD1,CASSLGTGSHNEQFF,TGTGCCAGCAGCCTCGGGACAGGGAGCCACAATGAGCAGTTCTTC
TRBV28,NA,TRBJ1-4,NA,CASSLDEGANEKLFF,TGTGCCAGCAGTTTGGATGAAGGGGCTAATGAAAAACTGTTTTTT
TRBV9,NA,TRBJ1-1,NA,CASSVGPGTIRTEAFF,TGTGCCAGCAGCGTAGGCCCGGGGACGATTCGCACTGAAGCTTTCTTT
TRBV6-1,NA,TRBJ2-4,NA,CASSEVPPPGVAKNIQYF,TGTGCCAGCAGTGAGGTGCCTCCACCGGGGGTAGCCAAAAACATTCAGTACTTC
TRBV30,NA,TRBJ2-5,TRBD1,CAWSTGGRETQYF,TGTGCCTGGTCGACAGGGGGCCGAGAGACCCAGTACTTC
TRBV2,NA,TRBJ2-7,TRBD2,CASSWTSTIYEQYF,TGTGCCAGCAGTTGGACTAGTACCATCTACGAGCAGTACTTC
TRBV5-6,NA,TRBJ2-1,NA,CASSFTSSEQFF,TGTGCCAGCAGTTTTACTAGCAGCGAGCAGTTCTTC
TRBV27,once,TRBJ2-7,TRBD1,CASSLRATGGYEQYF,TGTGCCAGCAGTTTAAGGGCGACAGGGGGCTACGAGCAGTACTTC
TRBV7-9,few,TRBJ1-4,NA,CASSLYETRRLVMVFF,TGTGCCAGCAGCTTATATGAAACCAGGAGATTAGTTATGGTGTTTTTT
TRBV19,NA,TRBJ2-7,NA,CASSRLLAPSYEQYF,TGTGCCAGTAGCCGCCTACTAGCCCCGTCCTACGAGCAGTACTTC
TRBV10-3,NA,TRBJ2-7,NA,CATRDSSYEQYF,TGTGCCACCCGGGACTCTTCCTACGAGCAGTACTTC
TRBV12-5,NA,TRBJ2-5,TRBD2,CASGSPGLAGGGGETQYF,TGTGCTAGTGGTTCCCCCGGACTAGCGGGGGGCGGAGGAGAGACCCAGTACTTC
TRBV6-1,NA,TRBJ2-5,TRBD1,CASSEGTGGRETQYF,TGTGCCAGCAGTGAAGGAACAGGGGGCCGAGAGACCCAGTACTTC
TRBV18,once,TRBJ2-5,NA,CASSPGGQETQYF,TGTGCCAGCTCACCAGGGGGGCAAGAGACCCAGTACTTC
TRBV5-4,NA,TRBJ2-3,NA,CASSLVQTTDTQYF,TGTGCCAGCAGCTTGGTCCAGACCACAGATACGCAGTATTTT
TRBV6-4,NA,TRBJ1-1,NA,CASSVAGDTEAFF,TGTGCCAGCAGTGTCGCAGGGGACACTGAAGCTTTCTTT
TRBV15,NA,TRBJ1-6,NA,CATSTSSGPLHF,TGTGCCACCAGCACCTCCTCCGGTCCCCTCCACTTT
TRBV9,once,TRBJ2-5,NA,CASSARGDTPGEQYF,TGTGCCAGCAGCGCCAGGGGGGACACCCCTGGGGAGCAGTACTTC
TRBV5-6,once,TRBJ2-6,NA,CASSERPGRTVSGANVLTF,TGTGCCAGCAGCGAACGGCCGGGACGGACTGTCTCTGGGGCCAACGTCCTGACTTTC
TRBV18,NA,TRBJ2-2,NA,CASSLQGNTGELFF,TGTGCCAGCTCACTACAAGGGAACACCGGGGAGCTGTTTTTT